One sample yielded the 7 T cell receptor beta chains listed below, sequenced in a study. TCRdb analysed the 5' RACE reads with MiXCR anew, one entry per CDR3 protein. This table has 46,000 or so distinct CDR3 sequences, roughly 23% appearing once. Cells sorted as Tregs were CD4+, CD25+ and CD127-/low. Sequencing was done on a sample of Tregs sorted from a lymph node. These receptors were obtained from a female donor with breast cancer.

Note on this clonotype: The junction departs from the called germline gene at one end, perhaps through a read error. This sequence joins TRBV2 and TRBJ2-4, with unresolved D. Germline values: CDR1 SNHLY, CDR2 FYNNEI. The CDR3 runs 16 residues. The chain's CDR3 is CASSPFSPISKNILYF. DNA of the CDR3: TGTGCCAGCAGTCCTTTCTCTCCGATATCCAAAAACATTCTGTACTTC.

This clonotype has a count of ten or more. The chain recombines TRBV6-1 with TRBJ2-7, with 10 bases fitting TRBD1. The germline gives CDR1 MNHNS, CDR2 SASEGT. This CDR3 has 14 amino acids. V shed 4 bases and J 5 bases; nucleotides not matched to a gene: 5. The CDR3 DNA is TGTGCCAGCAGTGGTCGACAGGGGGCTGACGAGCAGTACTTC. This codes for CASSGRQGADEQYF.

The rearrangement joins TRBV7-9 to TRBJ1-4; D possibly corresponds to TRBD1 (5 bases). This CDR3 is built from 11 residues. V dropped 5 bases and J dropped 12 bases, with 10 bases sitting between them. Germline assignment: CDR1 SEHNR and CDR2 FQNEAQ (reference sequence). CDR3 DNA: TGTGCCAGCAGCGCGGTGGGGGAACTGTTTTTT. It specifies CASSAVGELFF.

This clonotype was picked up a small number of times. The chain recombines TRBV27 with TRBJ1-1, with D possibly TRBD1 on 6 matching bases. The CDR3 runs 13 residues. Trimming removed 4 bases at V and 1 base at J, with 7 bases between. Germline V CDR1 and CDR2: MNHEY, SMNVEV (reference sequence). The CDR3 coding sequence is TGTGCCAGCAGTTCCAGGGGGAACACTGAAGCTTTCTTT. As protein: CASSSRGNTEAFF.

V and J are TRBV30 and TRBJ1-1, with D tentatively TRBD1 (5 bases). V lost 0 bases and J lost 0, with 5 bases in between. The germline V gene encodes CDR1 GTSNPN and CDR2 SVGIG (reference sequence). This CDR3 has 13 residues. This chain's CDR3 is CAWSVQVNTEAFF. The CDR3 bases are TGTGCCTGGAGTGTACAGGTGAACACTGAAGCTTTCTTT. The full variable domain, its missing parts supplied by reference TRBV30 and TRBJ1-1, is SQTIHQWPATLVQPVGSPLSLECTVEGTSNPNLYWYRQAAGRGLQLLFYSVGIGQISSEVPQNLSASRPQDRQFILSSKKLLLSDSGFYLCAWSVQVNTEAFFGQGTRLTVV.

Comments on this clonotype: A clone one base away is much larger, so this may be a read error. This chain connects TRBV12-3 or TRBV12-4 to TRBJ2-3; possible D gene TRBD2, 5 bases. V dropped 4 bases and J dropped 8 bases, with 13 bases sitting between them. The CDR3 sequence is 13 residues long. The CDR3 DNA reads as TGTGCCAGCAGTTGGGCTTGCGGAGGTACGCAGTATTTT. Protein sequence: CASSWACGGTQYF.

As regards this clonotype: One base away lies a much larger clone, so this may be a sequencing read error. CDR3 bases: TGTGCCAGCAGTAACCGCATGTCTAATGAAAAACCGTTTTTT. Residues: CASSNRMSNEKPFF. The V call is TRBV2, the J call TRBJ1-4; D is unresolved. The CDR3 loop spans 14 amino acids. CDR1 and CDR2 from the germline V gene are SNHLY and FYNNEI.